A selection of T cell receptor beta chains follows, all from one sample in a study of beta chain features in type 1 diabetes. This table comes from immunoSEQ multiplex PCR, and its TCRdb copy is limited to in-frame clones, with some not included. This table has approximately 200,000 clones, over 7.5% appearing once. The sample consisted of naive CD4+ T cells from blood. These receptors were taken from a woman aged 18-35 years in good health. CDR3s include the opening cysteine and the closing phenylalanine or tryptophan. D genes are given only for firm matches. A row's size may be missing; if present it is once, few, many or a size class.

>few|.|TRBV10-3|TRBJ2-3
TGTGCCATCAGGGAGGGACAGTCGGATACGCAGTATTTT
CAIREGQSDTQYF
>.|TRBD2|TRBV11-3|TRBJ2-1
TGTGCCAGCAGCTTAGATTTTAGGCGGGGGAATTACAATGAGCAGTTCTTC
CASSLDFRRGNYNEQFF
>few|TRBD1|TRBV30|TRBJ2-7
TGTGCCTGGGGTGAAACCGGGACAGGGACCTACGAGCAGTACTTC
CAWGETGTGTYEQYF
>few|.|TRBV10-3|TRBJ2-2
TGTGCCATCAGTGAGTCTCGGACCGGGGAGCTGTTTTTT
CAISESRTGELFF
>few|TRBD1|TRBV29-1|TRBJ2-7
TGCAGCGTTGGACAGGGGGATTGGGAGCAGTACTTC
CSVGQGDWEQYF
>.|.|TRBV7-9|TRBJ1-2
TGTGCCAGCAGCTTGGCAGGGTCCTATGGCTACACCTTC
CASSLAGSYGYTF
>.|.|TRBV6-1|TRBJ2-7
TGTGCCAGCAGTGAATTCACAGGTATCTCCTACGAGCAGTACTTC
CASSEFTGISYEQYF
>.|.|TRBV6-5|TRBJ2-5
TGTGCCAGCAGTGAGGTCCCGCAGACCCAGTACTTC
CASSEVPQTQYF
>few|.|TRBV6-1|TRBJ2-7
TGTGCCAGCAGTGAACCTTCCGGGGAAGGCTCCGAGCAGTACTTC
CASSEPSGEGSEQYF
>.|.|TRBV2|TRBJ1-1
TGTGCCAGCAACATACTAAAGAACACTGAAGCTTTCTTT
CASNILKNTEAFF
>.|TRBD1|TRBV19|TRBJ1-2
TGTGCCACTCATCATGGACAGGGCAACTATGGCTACACCTTC
CATHHGQGNYGYTF
>.|.|TRBV4-2|TRBJ1-5
TGTGCCAGCAGCTTAGGGGGGGGGAATCAGCCCCAGCATTTT
CASSLGGGNQPQHF
>many|.|TRBV2|TRBJ1-2
TGTGCCAGCGCGGGGGCAGGCTACACCTTC
CASAGAGYTF
>few|.|TRBV7-8|TRBJ1-1
TGTGCCAGCAGCCAAGTCGGGGGGAACACTGAAGCTTTCTTT
CASSQVGGNTEAFF
>.|.|TRBV5-1|TRBJ2-3
TGCGCCAGCAGCTGGGGCGGAGCGGGTGGCTTGGATACGCAGTATTTT
CASSWGGAGGLDTQYF
>.|.|TRBV30|TRBJ1-6
TGTGCCTGGAGTGTAATGTCGACTCTATTATATAATTCACCCCTCCACTTT
CAWSVMSTLLYNSPLHF
>.|.|TRBV19|TRBJ1-1
TGTGCCAGTAGTATATCTTTACCAAACAGGGACACTGAAGCTTTCTTT
CASSISLPNRDTEAFF
>few|.|TRBV6-5|TRBJ2-2
TGTGCCAGCAGCGAGACAGGACGCAGCACCGGGGAGCTGTTTTTT
CASSETGRSTGELFF
>.|.|TRBV5-6|TRBJ2-7
TGTGCCAGCAGCTTCACAGGGAGGGTTCAAGAGCAGTACTTC
CASSFTGRVQEQYF
>few|.|TRBV7-7|TRBJ2-2
TGTGCTAGCAAACTAGGCCTCGCAGCTACCGGGGAGCTGTTTTTT
CASKLGLAATGELFF
>few|.|TRBV6-5|TRBJ2-1
TGTGCCAGCAGTTACGGTTCCAGATACAATGAGCAGTTCTTC
CASSYGSRYNEQFF
>few|TRBD1|TRBV7-2|TRBJ2-7
TGTGCCAGCAGCTCAGGGGGCTTAATCCACGAGCAGTACTTC
CASSSGGLIHEQYF
>.|.|TRBV18|TRBJ2-2
TGTGCCAGCTCACCAGGCAAGAACACCGGGGAGCTGTTTTTT
CASSPGKNTGELFF
>few|TRBD2|TRBV7-9|TRBJ2-1
TGTGCCAGCAGCTTAGTGGGACTAGCGGAGGGGGGGCCTTACAATGAGCAGTTCTTC
CASSLVGLAEGGPYNEQFF
>.|TRBD1|TRBV30|TRBJ1-1
TGTGCCGGAAATTCCGGGACAGGGAACACTGAAGCTTTCTTT
CAGNSGTGNTEAFF
>.|.|TRBV6-1|TRBJ2-7
TGTGCCAGCAGGGGGACTCCATACGAGCAGTACTTC
CASRGTPYEQYF
>.|.|TRBV5-1|TRBJ2-3
TGCGCCAGCAGCTCCACGCCTCACAGGGAGACAGATACGCAGTATTTT
CASSSTPHRETDTQYF
>few|.|TRBV7-8|TRBJ1-5
TGTGCCAGCAGCTTAGCAGCCAGCAATCAGCCCCAGCATTTT
CASSLAASNQPQHF
>.|.|TRBV4-1|TRBJ2-7
TGCGCCAGCAGCAACGCGGGCCTCCTTACCTACGAGCAGTACTTC
CASSNAGLLTYEQYF
>few|.|TRBV6-6|TRBJ2-2
TGTGCCAGCAGTTCACAGGCTCCGGGCACCGGGGAGCTGTTTTTT
CASSSQAPGTGELFF
>.|TRBD1|TRBV9|TRBJ2-1
TGTGCCAGCAGCGTAGCTCGGGACAGGGGGCTATACAATGAGCAGTTCTTC
CASSVARDRGLYNEQFF
>.|TRBD2|TRBV30|TRBJ2-1
TGTGCCTGGAGTGTACTCTTCGGGCTAGCGGCTAACAATGAGCAGTTCTTC
CAWSVLFGLAANNEQFF
>.|TRBD2|TRBV4-1|TRBJ2-2
TGCGCCAGCAGCCAAGAGGGAGCGGGGGGGACCGGGGAGCTGTTTTTT
CASSQEGAGGTGELFF
>once|TRBD1|TRBV5-1|TRBJ1-6
TGCGCCAGCAGCTTGACCGGGACAGGGCGGTCACCCCTCCACTTT
CASSLTGTGRSPLHF
>.|TRBD2|TRBV5-1|TRBJ2-3
TGCGCCAGCAGCTCGAGACTAGCGGGAGTTCTAACAGATACGCAGTATTTT
CASSSRLAGVLTDTQYF
>.|TRBD2|TRBV19|TRBJ2-7
TGTGCCAGTAGTATCGTTGCCGGACTAGCGGGAGGCGAGCAGTACTTC
CASSIVAGLAGGEQYF
>few|.|TRBV29-1|TRBJ2-3
TGCAGCGTTGAAGCGGGGGGCCTCACAGATACGCAGTATTTT
CSVEAGGLTDTQYF
>.|TRBD1|TRBV6-1|TRBJ2-7
TGTGCCAGCAGTGAAGTGGCAGGGGGATCCTACGAGCAGTACTTC
CASSEVAGGSYEQYF
>.|TRBD1|TRBV19|TRBJ2-2
TGTGCCAGTCGGCACAGACAGGGGAAAACCGGGGAGCTGTTTTTT
CASRHRQGKTGELFF
>.|.|TRBV29-1|TRBJ2-1
TGCAGCGTTAGGCGGGTCGATGAGCAGTTCTTC
CSVRRVDEQFF
>.|TRBD2|TRBV7-2|TRBJ2-1
TGTGCCAGCAGCTTTCCGGGAGGGAGCTCCTACAATGAGCAGTTCTTC
CASSFPGGSSYNEQFF
>few|.|TRBV30|TRBJ1-5
TGTGCCTCCTCGTGGGAGGGTGGGTCCCATCAGCCCCAGCATTTT
CASSWEGGSHQPQHF
>few|.|TRBV7-2|TRBJ2-1
TGTGCCAGCAGCTTAGCGCTTAGTGGCGGCTCCTACAATGAGCAGTTCTTC
CASSLALSGGSYNEQFF
>.|.|TRBV5-1|TRBJ2-2
TGCGCCAGCAGCTTTCCCGACACCTACACCGGGGAGCTGTTTTTT
CASSFPDTYTGELFF
>few|.|TRBV6-5|TRBJ1-1
TGTGCCAGCAGTGAGGTCGCGGACACTGAAGCTTTCTTT
CASSEVADTEAFF
>.|TRBD1|TRBV5-4|TRBJ2-3
TGTGCCAGCAGTTTGGGACAGGGAAGAGTAGATACGCAGTATTTT
CASSLGQGRVDTQYF
>few|.|TRBV10-3|TRBJ1-5
TGTGCCATCAGTGAGTCGAGTCTTTTCAATCAGCCCCAGCATTTT
CAISESSLFNQPQHF
>few|.|TRBV6-4|TRBJ2-3
TGTGCCAGCAGTGACGGCGGTTCCACAGATACGCAGTATTTT
CASSDGGSTDTQYF
>few|.|TRBV15|TRBJ2-3
TGTGCCACCAGCAGAGACGCCCGAGGGAGCACAGATACGCAGTATTTT
CATSRDARGSTDTQYF
>few|TRBD2|TRBV18|TRBJ2-7
TGTGCCAGCTCACGACAGGGGACTAGCGGTTCCTACGAGCAGTACTTC
CASSRQGTSGSYEQYF
>few|.|TRBV11-2|TRBJ2-1
TGTGCCAGCAGCTTAGTAGCCTTCGATGAGCAGTTCTTC
CASSLVAFDEQFF
>.|.|TRBV9|TRBJ2-1
TGTGCCAGCAGCGTAGCCGGGGGACCCTCCAATGAGCAGTTCTTC
CASSVAGGPSNEQFF
>.|.|TRBV7-2|TRBJ1-3
TGTGCCAGCAGCTTAGCGAGAGAGAGCTCTGGAAACACCATATATTTT
CASSLARESSGNTIYF
>few|.|TRBV19|TRBJ1-1
TGTGCCAGTAGCACAGCTGAAACCAACACTGAAGCTTTCTTT
CASSTAETNTEAFF
>.|.|TRBV12-5|TRBJ2-3
TGTGCTAGTGGTTTGGTTGACGGGACTGGGACAGATACGCAGTATTTT
CASGLVDGTGTDTQYF
>many|TRBD2|TRBV7-9|TRBJ2-7
TGTGCCAGCAGCTTAGCAGCGGGGGAAGTCTACGAGCAGTACTTC
CASSLAAGEVYEQYF
>few|TRBD1|TRBV28|TRBJ1-2
TGTGCCAGCAGATCGGGACAGGGCGACTATGGCTACACCTTC
CASRSGQGDYGYTF
>.|.|TRBV5-1|TRBJ2-3
TGCGCCAGCAGCTTTTGGAACACTCGGGGTCAAGATACGCAGTATTTT
CASSFWNTRGQDTQYF
>few|.|TRBV19|TRBJ2-1
TGTGCCAGTGAGGATTCGGGTTCCGGAGGTTACAATGAGCAGTTCTTC
CASEDSGSGGYNEQFF